Sequencing of this T cell receptor (beta chain) was carried out in a study of vaccination and CD4 T cells after COVID-19. At the level of the study: Post-vaccine specimens were obtained a median 72 days after dose two (range 14 to 241). Controls used CEFX viral epitopes (positive), HIV-1 Nef peptides (negative), or no peptide.

At the Johns Hopkins FTIC core, DNA taken from cultured CD4+ T cells was sequenced by way of the Oncomine TCR Beta short-read assay. Using its own MiXCR run on the PCR reads, TCRdb lists one record per CDR3 protein. The data show more than 10,000 distinct CDR3 sequences, more than 55% seen once. The V end lost 3 bases, the J end lost 1 base, and 3 bases lay between the germline ends. Germline values: CDR1 SGHAT, CDR2 FQNNGV. The CDR3 loop spans 12 amino acids. Whole-study results and caveats: Clonotypes reactive to SARS-CoV-2 had a median that went up from roughly 21 to 40, but not significantly.

As to treatment: approximately 10-day PBMC culture with coronavirus spike peptide pools or control peptides (ViraFEST assay). As to this clonotype: Its antigen is unknown.

The sample comprised CD4+ T cells from blood, cultured in vitro. This clonotype originated in a human donor who had recovered from COVID-19. This chain connects TRBV11-2 to TRBJ2-5, with D unresolved. The CDR3 bases are TGTGCCAGCAGCTTTGGCCAAGAGACCCAGTACTTC. This encodes CASSFGQETQYF.